The present TCR beta chain was sequenced within a study of T cell clonality in common variable immunodeficiency. Most patients and controls had Caucasian heritage. This clone was observed a handful of times. The read ends 3 residues before the CDR3 terminus; that terminus is restored from the germline J gene. This CDR3 is built from 14 residues. Germline V CDR1 and CDR2: LNHDA, SQIVND (reference sequence). The V gene lost 7 bases and the J gene lost 5 bases, with 15 bases spanning the gap. Only in-frame clones appear in the TCRdb table, and some are missing; sequencing was by immunoSEQ multiplex PCR. Sampling found about 40,000 clones, none seen once.

The chain combines TRBV19 with TRBJ1-5, with D maybe TRBD1 (6 bases). Specimen: peripheral blood mononuclear cells. This receptor was taken from a person aged 18-69 years in good health. CDR3: CASIGFGGDQPQHF. The part of the CDR3 DNA that was read is TGTGCCAGTATTGGGTTTGGGGGCGATCAGCCC.